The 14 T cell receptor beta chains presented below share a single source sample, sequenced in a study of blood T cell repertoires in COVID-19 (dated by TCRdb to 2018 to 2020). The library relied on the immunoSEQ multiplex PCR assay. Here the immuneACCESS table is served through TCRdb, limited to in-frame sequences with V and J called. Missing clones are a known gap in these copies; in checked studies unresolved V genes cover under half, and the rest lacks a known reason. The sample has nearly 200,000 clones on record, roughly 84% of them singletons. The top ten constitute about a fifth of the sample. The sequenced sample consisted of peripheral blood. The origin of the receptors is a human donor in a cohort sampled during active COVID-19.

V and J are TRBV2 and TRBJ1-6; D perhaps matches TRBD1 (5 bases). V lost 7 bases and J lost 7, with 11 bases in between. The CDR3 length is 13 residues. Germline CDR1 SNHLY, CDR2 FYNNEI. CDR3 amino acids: CASIRTTNSPLHF. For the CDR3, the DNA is TGTGCCAGCATAAGGACAACCAATTCACCCCTCCACTTT. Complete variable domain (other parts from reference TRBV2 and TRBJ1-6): EPEVTQTPSHQVTQMGQEVILRCVPISNHLYFYWYRQILGQKVEFLVSFYNNEISEKSEIFDDQFSVERPDGSNFTLKIRSTKLEDSAMYFCASIRTTNSPLHFGNGTRLTVT.

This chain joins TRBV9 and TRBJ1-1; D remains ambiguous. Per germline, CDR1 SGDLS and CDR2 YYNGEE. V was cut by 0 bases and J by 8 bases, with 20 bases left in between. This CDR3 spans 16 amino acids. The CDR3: CASSVAGMPTPTEAFF. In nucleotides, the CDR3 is TGTGCCAGCAGCGTAGCGGGAATGCCTACACCGACGGAAGCTTTCTTT.

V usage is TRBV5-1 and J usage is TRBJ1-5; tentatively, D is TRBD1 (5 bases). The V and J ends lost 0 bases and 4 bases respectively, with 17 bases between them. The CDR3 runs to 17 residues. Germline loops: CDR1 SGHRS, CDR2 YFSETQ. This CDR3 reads CASSLGPATANNQPQHF. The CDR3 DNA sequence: TGCGCCAGCAGCTTGGGGCCAGCGACAGCTAATAATCAGCCCCAGCATTTT.

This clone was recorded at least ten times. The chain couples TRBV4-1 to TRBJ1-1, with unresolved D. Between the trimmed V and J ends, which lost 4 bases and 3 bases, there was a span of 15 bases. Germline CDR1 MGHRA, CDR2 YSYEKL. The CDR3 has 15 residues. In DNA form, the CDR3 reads TGCGCCAGCAGCCCCGAGACCGGGAGGGACACTGAAGCTTTCTTT. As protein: CASSPETGRDTEAFF.

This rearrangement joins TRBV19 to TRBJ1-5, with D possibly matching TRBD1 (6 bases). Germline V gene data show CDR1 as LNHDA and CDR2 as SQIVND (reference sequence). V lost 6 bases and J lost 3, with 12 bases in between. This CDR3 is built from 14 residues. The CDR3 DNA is TGTGCCAGTAGGCCACAGGGAGTCAATCAGCCCCAGCATTTT. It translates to CASRPQGVNQPQHF. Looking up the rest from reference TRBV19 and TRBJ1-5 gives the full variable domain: DGGITQSPKYLFRKEGQNVTLSCEQNLNHDAMYWYRQDPGQGLRLIYYSQIVNDFQKGDIAEGYSVSREKKESFPLTVTSAQKNPTAFYLCASRPQGVNQPQHFGDGTRLSIL.

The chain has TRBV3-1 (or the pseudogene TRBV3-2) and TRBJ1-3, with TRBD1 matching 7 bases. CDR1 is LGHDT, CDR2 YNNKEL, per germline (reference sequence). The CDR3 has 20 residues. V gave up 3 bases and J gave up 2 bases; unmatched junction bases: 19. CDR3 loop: CASSQPLGSDRVGPGNTIYF. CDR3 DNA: TGTGCCAGCAGCCAGCCCCTGGGCTCCGACAGGGTAGGTCCTGGAAACACCATATATTTT.

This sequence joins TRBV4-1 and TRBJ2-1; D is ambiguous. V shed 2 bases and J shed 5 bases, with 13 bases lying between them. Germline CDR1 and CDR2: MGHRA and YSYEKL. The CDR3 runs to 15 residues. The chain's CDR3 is CASSQIGNFNNEQFF. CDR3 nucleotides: TGCGCCAGCAGCCAAATCGGTAATTTTAACAATGAGCAGTTCTTC.

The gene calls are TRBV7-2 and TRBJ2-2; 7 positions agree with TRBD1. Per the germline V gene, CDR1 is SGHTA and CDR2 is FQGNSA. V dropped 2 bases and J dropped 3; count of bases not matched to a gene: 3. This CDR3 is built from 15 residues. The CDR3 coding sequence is TGTGCCAGCAGCTTAAGACAGGGTTACACCGGGGAGCTGTTTTTT. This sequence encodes CASSLRQGYTGELFF.

The CDR3 DNA sequence: TGTGCCAGTTCGACGGGGGAAGTGGCCGGGGAGCTGTTTTTT. As protein: CASSTGEVAGELFF. V gene TRBV9 combines with J gene TRBJ2-2, with TRBD2 as a possible D gene (6 bases). The CDR3 spans 14 residues. The germline V and J ends were trimmed by 8 bases and 6 bases, with 17 bases remaining between them. Per the germline V gene, CDR1 is SGDLS and CDR2 is YYNGEE.

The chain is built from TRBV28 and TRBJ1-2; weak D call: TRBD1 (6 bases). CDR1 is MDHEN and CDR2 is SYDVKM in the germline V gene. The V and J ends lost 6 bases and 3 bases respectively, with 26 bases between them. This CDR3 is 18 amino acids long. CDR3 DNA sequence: TGTGCCAGCAGAAAAGCACAGACAGGCCTTTGGATCGACTATGGCTACACCTTC. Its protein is CASRKAQTGLWIDYGYTF.

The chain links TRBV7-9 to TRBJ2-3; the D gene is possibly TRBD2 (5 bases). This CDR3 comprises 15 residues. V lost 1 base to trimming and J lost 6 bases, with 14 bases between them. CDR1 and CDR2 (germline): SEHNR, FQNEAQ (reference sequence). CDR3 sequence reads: CASSLGGVLSDTQYF. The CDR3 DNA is TGTGCCAGCAGCTTAGGGGGAGTTCTTTCGGATACGCAGTATTTT.

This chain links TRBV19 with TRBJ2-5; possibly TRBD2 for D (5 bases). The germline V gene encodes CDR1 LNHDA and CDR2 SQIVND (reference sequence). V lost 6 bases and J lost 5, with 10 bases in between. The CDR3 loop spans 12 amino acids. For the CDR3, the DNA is TGTGCCAGTAGGGAATCGGGGGAGACCCAGTACTTC. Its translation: CASRESGETQYF.

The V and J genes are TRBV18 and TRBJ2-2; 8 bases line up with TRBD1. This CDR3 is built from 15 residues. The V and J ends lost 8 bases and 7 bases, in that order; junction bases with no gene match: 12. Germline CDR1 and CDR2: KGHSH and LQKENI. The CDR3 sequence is CASRYQGARDGELFF. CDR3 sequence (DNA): TGTGCCAGCCGTTACCAGGGGGCGCGGGACGGGGAGCTGTTTTTT.

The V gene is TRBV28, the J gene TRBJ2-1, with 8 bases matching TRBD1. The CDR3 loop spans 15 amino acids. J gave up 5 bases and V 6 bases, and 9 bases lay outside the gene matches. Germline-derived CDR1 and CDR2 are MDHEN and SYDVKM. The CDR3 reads CASSRRQGINNEQFF. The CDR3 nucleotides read TGTGCCAGCAGCCGCAGACAGGGGATCAACAATGAGCAGTTCTTC.